This record concerns one T cell receptor (beta chain) sequence. CDR1 and CDR2 from the germline V gene are SGHRS and YFSETQ. Deletions cut 0 bases from V and 6 bases from J, with 13 bases between. CDR3 length: 14 residues. The naive CD8 population came from CD45RO-negative cells selected for CCR7, without terminally differentiated effector memory CD45RA+ cells. Several immunoSEQ plates held equal portions of the genomic DNA taken from each subset. Generated by immunoSEQ multiplex PCR, the TCRdb table keeps only in-frame clones and is missing some. The sample contains roughly 2.1 million clones, 93% of which appear only once. The data are from a study of shared clonotypes between healthy human individuals.

Sequenced input: naive CD8+ T cells from PBMCs. This sequence originates from a man aged 18 to 29 in good health. Some clones in this sample may be carry-over from other donors' samples. J is TRBJ2-7 and V is TRBV5-1; maybe TRBD1 (6 bases). The chain's CDR3 is CASSLEQGGPEQYF. CDR3 bases: TGCGCCAGCAGCTTGGAACAGGGTGGACCCGAGCAGTACTTC.